The clone carrying this T cell receptor beta chain was counted between two and nine times. The CDR3 covers 14 residues. Per germline, CDR1 ENHRY and CDR2 SYGVKD. The V and J ends lost 3 bases and 6 bases, in that order; junction bases with no gene match: 4. The data belong to a study of blood T cell repertoires in COVID-19. As handled by the study authors: Reference gene primer amplification in the assay estimated nucleated cell counts. Profiling relied on immunoSEQ multiplex PCR, and the TCRdb table lists in-frame clones only, not all of them. The DNA gave D and trimming, while V, J and clone size come from that table. The repertoire holds under 200,000 clones, with 60% to 85% as singletons.

This clonotype originated in a man in his sixties or seventies with acute or convalescent COVID-19. Source material: peripheral blood. The chain links TRBV10-3 to TRBJ1-5, with 8 bases matching TRBD1. The CDR3 protein is CAISDRGLGQPQHF. DNA for the CDR3: TGTGCCATCAGTGACAGGGGGCTGGGTCAGCCCCAGCATTTT.